This record concerns one TCR beta chain sequence. What it recognizes is unknown. The sample is drawn from a study of T cells in Graves' hyperthyroidism and ophthalmopathy. Notes on the study in general: Ophthalmopathy, as predicted by the model, came a median 6.5 months after the prediction.

The CDR3 loop spans 14 amino acids. V lost 9 bases to trimming and J lost 0 bases, with 14 bases between them. CDR1 is LNHDA, CDR2 SQIVND, per germline (reference sequence). Amplification of TCR beta CDR3 regions was performed using RNA transcripts as template. The HTBI primer set was used in a first-round RT-PCR of the TCR CDR3. Each CDR3 protein gets one entry after TCRdb re-called the multiplex PCR reads with MiXCR. The sample shows around 300,000 distinct CDR3 sequences, around 14% of them seen only once. This receptor was taken from a woman aged 25 to 39 with Graves' hyperthyroidism. The specimen sequenced was blood. V usage is TRBV19 and J usage is TRBJ2-5; D gene uncertain. The CDR3 loop reads CASAVVGYQETQYF. The CDR3 bases are TGTGCCAGCGCAGTAGTGGGGTACCAAGAGACCCAGTACTTC. The full variable domain, in which reference TRBV19 and TRBJ2-5 provide the parts outside the CDR3, is DGGITQSPKYLFRKEGQNVTLSCEQNLNHDAMYWYRQDPGQGLRLIYYSQIVNDFQKGDIAEGYSVSREKKESFPLTVTSAQKNPTAFYLCASAVVGYQETQYFGPGTRLLVL.